This TCR beta chain was recovered during a study of T cells in Graves' hyperthyroidism and ophthalmopathy (dated by TCRdb to the late 2010s). Broadly, across the study: Peripheral blood samples were taken at the time of initial diagnosis, prior to any treatment. TCR V-J signatures able to tell the groups apart were searched for in a discovery cohort of approximately 95 patients, of whom over 40 had Graves' ophthalmopathy and about 60 had stable Graves' hyperthyroidism. Prospective prediction of ophthalmopathy was tested in an independent validation cohort consisting of 18 to 20 hyperthyroidism patients and around 17 patients who later progressed to ophthalmopathy. The approximately 90 discovery patients were divided at random into training and test sets in a 7:3 ratio. In addition, the study compared T-cell repertoires in thyroid tissue and in blood from 6 or 7 Graves' hyperthyroidism patients. Once sampling was done, hyperthyroidism patients were given methimazole at a starting dose of 30 mg daily, whereas ophthalmopathy patients were given high-dose intravenous methylprednisolone. According to the paper, TCR Vbeta CDR3 sequencing was carried out on over 130 peripheral blood samples, which came from approximately 43 ophthalmopathy, around 74 hyperthyroidism and some 17 progressor patients.

Amplification of TCR beta CDR3 regions was carried out from RNA transcripts. The first round of RT-PCR for the TCR CDR3 was performed with the HTBI primer set and the Qiagen OneStep RT-PCR kit. The libraries were constructed in a second round of multiplex PCR and then size-selected and purified. Libraries were sequenced paired-end with 100 bp reads on an Illumina HiSeq2000. The source study handled its data this way. SOAPnuke was used to process the raw data, removing reads that contained adapters or uncalled bases, had a mean Phred below 15, or lacked an exact match to the constant primer or identifier. High-quality paired reads were merged using COPE v1.2.5, and each unique nucleotide sequence was defined as a clonotype. MiTCR v1.1 was used to align the clonotypes against IMGT TRBV, TRBD and TRBJ reference segments. Only V-J combinations with frequency above 0.0001, covering about 99% of repertoires, were analysed. The TCS score was defined as F50 (clonal expansion) divided by E x V (chaos), with BLOSUM62-based TCRdist calculated between CDR3 peptides within each V-J. Welch's t-statistics and random forest reduced around 510 V-J features to 13, which were used in a naive Bayes classifier (R e1071). TCRdb ran its own pipeline on the public reads, namely fastp trimming at Q25 and MiXCR clone calling, and kept in-frame beta chains. Rows with one shared CDR3 protein collapse into an entry with the most common genes and DNA. TCRdb's processing, not the study's, gives the V and J calls here. Across this sample there are about 500,000 distinct CDR3 sequences, with about 16% seen only once. Of the sample, roughly 29% falls within the top ten clones.

On this clonotype: Its specific antigen is unknown. The input lacks base qualities; no much larger clone sits a single base away.

General conclusions and limits of the study: Sample size was not statistically predetermined, and investigators were not blinded to group allocation. Ophthalmopathy was separated from stable hyperthyroidism by a 13 V-J signature model, with just over 85% sensitivity and about 81% specificity obtained in cross-validation and 80%/75% obtained in testing. Most expanded thyroid clonotypes (frequency above 0.001) were also found in blood, which suggests that blood repertoires may mirror thyroid immune responses. In validation, the model predicted progression to ophthalmopathy with over 65% sensitivity and 72% to 75% specificity, a median of approximately 6.7 months before onset.

Ophthalmopathy patients had moderately to severely active disease, with a Clinical Activity Score of 3 or more, a NOSPECS grade of 4 or more, and a disease duration of less than 3 months. Any patient with an uncontrolled infection, another autoimmune disease, pregnancy or lactation was excluded. Diagnoses were based on clinical symptoms, serum thyroxine and TRAb, thyroid ultrasound and orbital computed tomography. PBMCs were separated from approximately 10 ml of fresh peripheral blood using Ficoll-Paque density gradient centrifugation. Total RNA was extracted using Trizol reagent, and RNA quality was assessed on an Agilent 2100 Bioanalyzer. From the cysteine through the phenylalanine, the CDR3 covers 14 amino acids. The sequence is cut down to CDR3 DNA, 42 bases in frame from base 1. V is cut by 6 bases and J by 1 base, and the space between the germline ends is 9 bases.

The specimen sequenced was blood. The TCR was taken from a woman aged 30 to 39 with Graves' ophthalmopathy. The rearranged chain carries TRBV12-3 or TRBV12-4 and TRBJ2-2, with the D gene not clear enough to name. This receptor carries the CDR3 CASRVTVNTGELFF. Read as DNA, the sequence is TGTGCCAGCAGGGTTACAGTGAACACCGGGGAGCTGTTTTTT.